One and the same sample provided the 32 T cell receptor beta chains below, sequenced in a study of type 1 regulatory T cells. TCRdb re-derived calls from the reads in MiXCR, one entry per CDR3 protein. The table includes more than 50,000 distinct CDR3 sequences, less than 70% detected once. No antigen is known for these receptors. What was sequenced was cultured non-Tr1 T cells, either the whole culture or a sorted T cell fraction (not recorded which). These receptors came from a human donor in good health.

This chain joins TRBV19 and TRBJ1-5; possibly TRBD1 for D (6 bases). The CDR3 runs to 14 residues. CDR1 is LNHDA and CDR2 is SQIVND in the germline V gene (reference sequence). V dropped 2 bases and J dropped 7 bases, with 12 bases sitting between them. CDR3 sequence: CASSITGRGQPQHF. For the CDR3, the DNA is TGTGCCAGTAGTATAACAGGGCGGGGCCAGCCCCAGCATTTT.

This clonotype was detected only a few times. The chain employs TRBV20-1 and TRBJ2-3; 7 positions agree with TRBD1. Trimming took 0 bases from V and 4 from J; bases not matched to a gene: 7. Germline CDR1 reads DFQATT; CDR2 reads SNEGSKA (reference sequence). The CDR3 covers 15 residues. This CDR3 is CSAREMAGGADTQYF. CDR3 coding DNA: TGCAGTGCTAGAGAGATGGCAGGGGGTGCAGATACGCAGTATTTT.

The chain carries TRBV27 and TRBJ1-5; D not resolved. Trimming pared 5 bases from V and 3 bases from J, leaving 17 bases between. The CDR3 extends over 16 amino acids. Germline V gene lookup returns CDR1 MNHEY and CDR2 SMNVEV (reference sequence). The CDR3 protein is CASSTGAAHLNQPQHF. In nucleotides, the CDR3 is TGTGCCAGCAGTACCGGCGCTGCTCATCTCAATCAGCCCCAGCATTTT.

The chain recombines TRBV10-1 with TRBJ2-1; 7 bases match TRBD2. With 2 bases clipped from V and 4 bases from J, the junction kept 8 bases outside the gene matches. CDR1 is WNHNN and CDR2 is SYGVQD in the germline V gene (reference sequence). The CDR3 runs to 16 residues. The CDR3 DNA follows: TGCGCCAGCAGTGAGGCGAGACTAGCAGGGTACAATGAGCAGTTCTTC. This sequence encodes CASSEARLAGYNEQFF.

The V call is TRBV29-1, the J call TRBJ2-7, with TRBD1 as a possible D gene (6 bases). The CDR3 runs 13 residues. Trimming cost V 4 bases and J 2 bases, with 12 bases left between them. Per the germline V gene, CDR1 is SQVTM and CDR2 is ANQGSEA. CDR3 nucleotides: TGCAGCGTTGCTCGGACAGACACCTACGAGCAGTACTTC. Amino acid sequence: CSVARTDTYEQYF.

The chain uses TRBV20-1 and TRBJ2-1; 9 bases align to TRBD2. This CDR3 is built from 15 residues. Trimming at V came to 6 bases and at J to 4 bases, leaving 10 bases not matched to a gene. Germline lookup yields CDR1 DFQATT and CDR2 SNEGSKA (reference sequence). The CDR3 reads CSACKTSGLYNEQFF. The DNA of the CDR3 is TGCAGTGCCTGTAAGACTAGCGGTTTGTACAATGAGCAGTTCTTC.

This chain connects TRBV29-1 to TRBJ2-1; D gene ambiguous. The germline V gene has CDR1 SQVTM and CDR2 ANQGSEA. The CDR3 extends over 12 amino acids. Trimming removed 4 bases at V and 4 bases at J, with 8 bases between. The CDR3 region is CSVAKRYNEQFF. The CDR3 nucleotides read TGCAGCGTTGCAAAACGATACAATGAGCAGTTCTTC.

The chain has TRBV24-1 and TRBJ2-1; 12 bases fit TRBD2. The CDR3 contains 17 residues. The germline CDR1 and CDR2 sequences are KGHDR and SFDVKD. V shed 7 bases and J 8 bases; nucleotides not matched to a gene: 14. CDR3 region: CATSAPPGLAGYDEQFF. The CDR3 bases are TGTGCCACCAGCGCCCCACCGGGACTAGCGGGTTACGATGAGCAGTTCTTC.

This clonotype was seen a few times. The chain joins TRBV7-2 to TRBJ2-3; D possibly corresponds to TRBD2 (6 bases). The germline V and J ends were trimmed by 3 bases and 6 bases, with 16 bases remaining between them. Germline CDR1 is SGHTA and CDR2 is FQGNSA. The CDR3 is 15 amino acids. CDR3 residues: CASSLGGASPDTQYF. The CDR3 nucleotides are TGTGCCAGCAGCTTGGGGGGAGCTTCCCCGGATACGCAGTATTTT.

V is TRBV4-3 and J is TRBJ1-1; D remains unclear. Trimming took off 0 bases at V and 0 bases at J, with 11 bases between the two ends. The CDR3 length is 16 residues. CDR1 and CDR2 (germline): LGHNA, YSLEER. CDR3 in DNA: TGCGCCAGCAGCCAAGACTTGGATTCAGTGAACACTGAAGCTTTCTTT. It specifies CASSQDLDSVNTEAFF.

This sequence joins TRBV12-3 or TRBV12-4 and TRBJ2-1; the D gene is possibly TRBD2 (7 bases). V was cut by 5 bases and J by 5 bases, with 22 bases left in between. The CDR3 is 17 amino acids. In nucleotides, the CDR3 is TGTGCCAGCAGTCTTTCTGTAGGGGGGAGGGGCCACAATGAGCAGTTCTTC. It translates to CASSLSVGGRGHNEQFF.

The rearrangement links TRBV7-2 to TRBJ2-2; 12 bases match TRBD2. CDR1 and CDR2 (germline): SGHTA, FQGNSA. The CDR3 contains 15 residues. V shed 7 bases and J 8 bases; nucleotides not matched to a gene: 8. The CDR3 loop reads CASKRRLAGDGELFF. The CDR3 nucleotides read TGTGCCAGCAAGAGGAGACTAGCGGGAGATGGGGAGCTGTTTTTT.

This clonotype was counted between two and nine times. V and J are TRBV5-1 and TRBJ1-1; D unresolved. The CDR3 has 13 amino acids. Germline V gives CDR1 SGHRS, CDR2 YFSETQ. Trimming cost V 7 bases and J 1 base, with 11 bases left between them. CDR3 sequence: CASGPIGNTEAFF. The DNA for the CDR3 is TGCGCCAGCGGACCGATAGGGAACACTGAAGCTTTCTTT.

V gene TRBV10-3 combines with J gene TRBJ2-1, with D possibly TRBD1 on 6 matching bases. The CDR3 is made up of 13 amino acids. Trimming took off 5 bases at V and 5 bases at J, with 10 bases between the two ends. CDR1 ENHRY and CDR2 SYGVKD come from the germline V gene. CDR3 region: CAISPGADNEQFF. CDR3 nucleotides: TGTGCCATCAGTCCAGGGGCTGACAATGAGCAGTTCTTC.

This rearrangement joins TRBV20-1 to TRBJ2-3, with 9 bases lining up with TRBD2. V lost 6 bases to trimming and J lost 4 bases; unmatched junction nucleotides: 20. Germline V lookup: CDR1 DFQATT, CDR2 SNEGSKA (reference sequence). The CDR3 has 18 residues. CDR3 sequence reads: CSAPGGGSAGGPADTQYF. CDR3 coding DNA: TGCAGTGCCCCGGGGGGAGGTTCGGCGGGAGGGCCCGCAGATACGCAGTATTTT.

The CDR3 nucleotides read TGTGCCAGTAGTATAGATTTTACGGCCCTGAGGATTTACTTC. This codes for CASSIDFTALRIYF. The gene calls are TRBV19 and TRBJ2-7; unclear D gene. V was clipped by 0 bases and J by 13 bases, with 19 bases between them. The CDR3 is 14 residues long. Germline CDR1 LNHDA, CDR2 SQIVND (reference sequence). Combining the CDR3 with reference TRBV19 and TRBJ2-7 gives the whole variable domain DGGITQSPKYLFRKEGQNVTLSCEQNLNHDAMYWYRQDPGQGLRLIYYSQIVNDFQKGDIAEGYSVSREKKESFPLTVTSAQKNPTAFYLCASSIDFTALRIYFGPGTRLTVT.

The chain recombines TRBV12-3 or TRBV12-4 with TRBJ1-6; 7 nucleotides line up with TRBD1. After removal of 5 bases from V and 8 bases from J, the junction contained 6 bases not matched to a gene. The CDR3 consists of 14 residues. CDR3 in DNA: TGTGCCAGCAGTAACCGGGACAGACATTCACCCCTCCACTTT. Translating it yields CASSNRDRHSPLHF.

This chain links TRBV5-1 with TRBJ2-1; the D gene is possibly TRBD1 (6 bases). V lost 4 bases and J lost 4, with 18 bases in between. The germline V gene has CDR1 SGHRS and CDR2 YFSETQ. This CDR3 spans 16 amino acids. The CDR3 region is CASSPIGRGTYNEQFF. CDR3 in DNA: TGCGCCAGCAGCCCCATCGGCAGGGGTACATACAATGAGCAGTTCTTC.

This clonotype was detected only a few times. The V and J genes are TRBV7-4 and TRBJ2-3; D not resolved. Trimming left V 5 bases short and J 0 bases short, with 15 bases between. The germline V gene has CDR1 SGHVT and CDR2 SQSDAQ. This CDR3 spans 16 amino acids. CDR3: CASSPGVPPSTDTQYF. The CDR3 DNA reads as TGTGCCAGCAGCCCGGGCGTTCCCCCTAGCACAGATACGCAGTATTTT.

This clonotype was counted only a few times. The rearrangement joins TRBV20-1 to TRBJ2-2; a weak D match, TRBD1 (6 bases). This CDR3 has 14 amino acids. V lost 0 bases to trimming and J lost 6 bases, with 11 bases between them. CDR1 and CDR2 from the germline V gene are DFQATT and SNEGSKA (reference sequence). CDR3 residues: CSARDHREPGELFF. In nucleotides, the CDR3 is TGCAGTGCTAGAGACCACAGGGAGCCCGGGGAGCTGTTTTTT.

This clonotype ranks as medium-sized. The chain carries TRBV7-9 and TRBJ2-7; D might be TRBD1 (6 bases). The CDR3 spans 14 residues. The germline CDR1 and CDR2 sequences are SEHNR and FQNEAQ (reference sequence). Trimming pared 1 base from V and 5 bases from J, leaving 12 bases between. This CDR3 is CASSLGGGNDEQYF. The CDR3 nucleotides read TGTGCCAGCAGCTTAGGAGGGGGTAACGACGAGCAGTACTTC.

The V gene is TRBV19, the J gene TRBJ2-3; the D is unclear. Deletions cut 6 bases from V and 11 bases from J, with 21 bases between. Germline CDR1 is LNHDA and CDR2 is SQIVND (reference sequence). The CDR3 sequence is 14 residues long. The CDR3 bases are TGTGCCAGTAGCCTAAGGCGTGGGCGAGAGGAGCAGTATTTT. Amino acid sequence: CASSLRRGREEQYF.

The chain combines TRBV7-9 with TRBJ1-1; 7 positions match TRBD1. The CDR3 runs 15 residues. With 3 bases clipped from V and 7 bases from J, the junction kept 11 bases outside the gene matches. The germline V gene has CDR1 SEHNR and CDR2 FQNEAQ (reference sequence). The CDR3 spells CASSFRTGEKGEAFF. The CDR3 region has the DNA TGTGCCAGCAGCTTCAGGACAGGCGAAAAGGGTGAAGCTTTCTTT.

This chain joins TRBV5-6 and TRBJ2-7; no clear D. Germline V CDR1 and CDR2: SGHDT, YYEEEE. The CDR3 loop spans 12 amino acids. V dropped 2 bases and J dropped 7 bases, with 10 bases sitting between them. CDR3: CASSFSAREQYF. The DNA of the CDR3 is TGTGCCAGCAGCTTCTCGGCTAGGGAGCAGTACTTC. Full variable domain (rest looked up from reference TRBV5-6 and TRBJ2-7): DAGVTQSPTHLIKTRGQQVTLRCSPKSGHDTVSWYQQALGQGPQFIFQYYEEEERQRGNFPDRFSGHQFPNYSSELNVNALLLGDSALYLCASSFSAREQYFGPGTRLTVT.

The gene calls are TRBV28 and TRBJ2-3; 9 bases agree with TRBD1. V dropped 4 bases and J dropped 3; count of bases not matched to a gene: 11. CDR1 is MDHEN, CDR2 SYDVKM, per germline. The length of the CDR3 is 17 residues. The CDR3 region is CASSSLLGTGRTDTQYF. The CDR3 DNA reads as TGTGCCAGCAGTTCCCTATTAGGGACAGGGCGGACAGATACGCAGTATTTT.

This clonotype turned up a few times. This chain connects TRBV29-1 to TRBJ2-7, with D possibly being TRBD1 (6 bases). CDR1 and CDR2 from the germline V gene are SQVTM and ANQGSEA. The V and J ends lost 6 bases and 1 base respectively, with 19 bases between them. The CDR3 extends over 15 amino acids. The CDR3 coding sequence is TGCAGCGTCCGAAACACCGGGACACCTTCCTACGAGCAGTACTTC. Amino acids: CSVRNTGTPSYEQYF.

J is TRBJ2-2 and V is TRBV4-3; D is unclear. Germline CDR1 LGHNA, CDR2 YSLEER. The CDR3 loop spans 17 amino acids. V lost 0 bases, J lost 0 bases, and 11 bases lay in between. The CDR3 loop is CASSQDRPNSNTGELFF. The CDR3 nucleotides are TGCGCCAGCAGCCAAGATCGCCCTAACTCGAACACCGGGGAGCTGTTTTTT.

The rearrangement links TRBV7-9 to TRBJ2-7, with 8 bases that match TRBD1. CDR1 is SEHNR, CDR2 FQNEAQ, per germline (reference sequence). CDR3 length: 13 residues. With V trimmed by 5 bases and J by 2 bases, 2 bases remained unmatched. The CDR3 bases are TGTGCCAGCAGCCCGGACAGGGCCTACGAGCAGTACTTC. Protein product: CASSPDRAYEQYF.

DNA for the CDR3: TGCAGCGTGGCAACCGGGGCAGAGCAGCCCCAGCATTTT. It encodes CSVATGAEQPQHF. This chain links TRBV29-1 with TRBJ1-5; weak D call: TRBD1 (5 bases). There are 13 residues in the CDR3. Germline CDR1 and CDR2: SQVTM and ANQGSEA. The V and J ends lost 6 bases and 7 bases respectively, with 16 bases between them.

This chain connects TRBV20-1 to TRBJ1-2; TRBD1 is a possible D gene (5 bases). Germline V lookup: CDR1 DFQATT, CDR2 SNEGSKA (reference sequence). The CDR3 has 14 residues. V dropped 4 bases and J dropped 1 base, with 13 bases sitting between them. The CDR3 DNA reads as TGCAGTGCTAAGCCGCGTGGGGGTAACTATGGCTACACCTTC. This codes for CSAKPRGGNYGYTF.

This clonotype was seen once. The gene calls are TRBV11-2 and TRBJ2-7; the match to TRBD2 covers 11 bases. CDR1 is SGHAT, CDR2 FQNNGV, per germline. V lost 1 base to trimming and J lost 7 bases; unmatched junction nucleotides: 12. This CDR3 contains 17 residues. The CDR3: CASSLGILAGATGEQYF. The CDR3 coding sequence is TGTGCCAGCAGCTTAGGTATACTAGCGGGAGCCACCGGGGAGCAGTACTTC.

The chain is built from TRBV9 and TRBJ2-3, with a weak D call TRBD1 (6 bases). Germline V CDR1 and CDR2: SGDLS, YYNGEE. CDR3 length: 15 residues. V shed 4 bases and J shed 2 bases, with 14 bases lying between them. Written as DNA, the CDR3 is TGTGCCAGCAGCCCAGGGGAAGGATTCACAGATACGCAGTATTTT. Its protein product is CASSPGEGFTDTQYF.